This T cell receptor (beta chain) appears in the sequencing data of a study of blood T cell repertoires in COVID-19. Study context: Material from acute and convalescent COVID-19 was sourced from the United States, Italy and Spain. The analysed material was cDNA or gDNA that came from T cells, B-cell-depleted T cells, or PBMCs.

Only one count was recorded for this clone. Germline values: CDR1 SGHTA, CDR2 FQGTGA. Trimming stripped 5 bases from V and 3 bases from J, with 10 bases between. CDR3 size: 13 residues. Original methodology: The assay estimated nucleated cells by amplifying reference gene primers. Repertoires were generated with immunoSEQ multiplex PCR, while TCRdb's copy carries only in-frame clones and drops some. V and J calls and clone size are given by that table; D and trimming were obtained from the DNA. The sample has 220,000 or so clones, less than 85% seen once; the top ten hold roughly 6%. The TCR originated in an older woman with acute or convalescent COVID-19. This chain uses TRBV7-3 with TRBJ2-5, with a weak D call TRBD1 (6 bases). Sequencing input: peripheral blood. CDR3 sequence: CASSLDSEETQYF. CDR3 coding DNA: TGTGCCAGCAGCCTGGACAGTGAAGAGACCCAGTACTTC.